The T cell receptor beta chain described here comes from a study of CD8 T cells in Susac syndrome. Study-level findings and limits: The peak of CD8+ clonal expansion in Susac was seen in TEMRA cells and active patients.

For this clonotype: As yet, its antigen is unknown.

Germline CDR1 and CDR2: LNHNV and YYDKDF (reference sequence). Trimming shortened V by 5 bases and J by 4 bases, and 13 bases separated the two germline ends. The CDR3 loop spans 14 amino acids. RNA amounts of roughly 0.5 to 1 ug underwent reverse transcription with random hexamers. TCRdb independently ran MiXCR on the immunoSEQ multiplex PCR reads; one entry per CDR3 protein. The data contain tens of thousands of distinct CDR3 sequences, 93% of them seen just once; the ten biggest clones take up less than 0.6%. Sequenced material: CD8+ T cells from PBMCs. The TCR sequence derives from a human donor with Susac syndrome. The chain is built from TRBV15 and TRBJ2-3; D is perhaps TRBD2 (6 bases). This CDR3 is CATSGQPGADTQYF. CDR3 nucleotides: TGTGCCACCAGCGGACAACCGGGAGCAGATACGCAGTATTTT.